This T cell receptor (beta chain) came from a study of technical replicates of blood from several donors. Using immunoSEQ multiplex PCR, the repertoire was profiled, and TCRdb retains in-frame clones only, with some absent. The sample carries some 84,000 clones, more than 85% recorded once. With V trimmed by 3 bases and J by 4 bases, 7 bases remained unmatched. The CDR3 loop spans 16 amino acids. Germline V CDR1 and CDR2: SGHAT, FQNNGV. The sequence was obtained from a human donor in good health. The chain employs TRBV11-2 and TRBJ2-1; 9 bases line up with TRBD2. Sample: T cells isolated from PBMCs. The CDR3 is CASSFILAGRYNEQFF. As DNA, the CDR3 is TGTGCCAGCAGCTTCATACTAGCGGGCCGATACAATGAGCAGTTCTTC. The variable domain in full, completed from reference TRBV11-2 and TRBJ2-1, reads EAGVAQSPRYKIIEKRQSVAFWCNPISGHATLYWYQQILGQGPKLLIQFQNNGVVDDSQLPKDRFSAERLKGVDSTLKIQPAKLEDSAVYLCASSFILAGRYNEQFFGPGTRLTVL.